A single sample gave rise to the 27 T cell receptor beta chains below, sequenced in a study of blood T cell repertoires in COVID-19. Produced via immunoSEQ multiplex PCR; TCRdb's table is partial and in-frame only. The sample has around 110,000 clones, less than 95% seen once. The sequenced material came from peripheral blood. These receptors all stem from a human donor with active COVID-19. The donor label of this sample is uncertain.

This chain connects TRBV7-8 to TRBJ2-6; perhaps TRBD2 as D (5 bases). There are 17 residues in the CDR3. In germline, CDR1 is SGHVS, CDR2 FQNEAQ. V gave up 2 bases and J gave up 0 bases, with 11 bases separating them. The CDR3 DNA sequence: TGTGCCAGCAGCTTACATCGGGGAAGCTCTGGGGCCAACGTCCTGACTTTC. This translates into CASSLHRGSSGANVLTF.

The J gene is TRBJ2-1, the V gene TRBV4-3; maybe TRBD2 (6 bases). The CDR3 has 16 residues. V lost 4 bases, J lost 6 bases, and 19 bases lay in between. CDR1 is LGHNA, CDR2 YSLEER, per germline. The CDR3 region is CASSLEGGGTGNEQFF. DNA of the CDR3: TGCGCCAGCAGCCTGGAGGGAGGCGGGACCGGCAATGAGCAGTTCTTC.

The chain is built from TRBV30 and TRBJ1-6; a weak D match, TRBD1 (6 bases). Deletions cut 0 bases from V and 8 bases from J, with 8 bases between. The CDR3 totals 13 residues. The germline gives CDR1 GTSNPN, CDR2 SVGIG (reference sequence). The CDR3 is CAWSVQGYSPLHF. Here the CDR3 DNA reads TGTGCCTGGAGTGTACAGGGTTATTCACCCCTCCACTTT.

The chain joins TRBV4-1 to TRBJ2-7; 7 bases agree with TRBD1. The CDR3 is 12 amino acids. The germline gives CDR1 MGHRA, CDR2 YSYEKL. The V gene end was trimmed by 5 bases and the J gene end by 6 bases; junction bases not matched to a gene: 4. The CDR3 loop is CASSSQGVEQYF. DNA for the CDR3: TGCGCCAGCAGCTCCCAGGGGGTCGAGCAGTACTTC.

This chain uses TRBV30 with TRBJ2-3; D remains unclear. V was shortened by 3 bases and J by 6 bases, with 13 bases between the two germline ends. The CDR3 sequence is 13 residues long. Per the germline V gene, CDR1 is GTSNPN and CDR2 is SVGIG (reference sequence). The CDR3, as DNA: TGTGCCTGGAGAGGATCACCGCGGGATACGCAGTATTTT. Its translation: CAWRGSPRDTQYF.

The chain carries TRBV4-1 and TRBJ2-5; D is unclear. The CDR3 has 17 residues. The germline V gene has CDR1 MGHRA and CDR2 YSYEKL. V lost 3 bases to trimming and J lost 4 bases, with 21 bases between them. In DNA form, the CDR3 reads TGCGCCAGCAGCCATAAGACTTCGGTCGGTCTGCGAGAGACCCAGTACTTC. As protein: CASSHKTSVGLRETQYF.

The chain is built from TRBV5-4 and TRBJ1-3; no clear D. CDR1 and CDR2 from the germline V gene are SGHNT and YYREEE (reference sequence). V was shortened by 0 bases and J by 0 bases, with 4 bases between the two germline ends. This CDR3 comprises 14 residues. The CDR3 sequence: CASSLDYSGNTIYF. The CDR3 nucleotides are TGTGCCAGCAGCTTGGACTACTCTGGAAACACCATATATTTT.

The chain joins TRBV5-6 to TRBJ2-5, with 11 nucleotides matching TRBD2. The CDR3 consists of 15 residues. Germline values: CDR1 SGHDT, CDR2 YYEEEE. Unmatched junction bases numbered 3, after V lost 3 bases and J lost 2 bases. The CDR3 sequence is CASSYGTSGQETQYF. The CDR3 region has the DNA TGTGCCAGCAGCTACGGGACTAGCGGTCAAGAGACCCAGTACTTC.

The CDR3 loop is CASSFQGKGEQFF. Here the CDR3 DNA reads TGTGCCAGCAGCTTTCAGGGAAAGGGTGAGCAGTTCTTC. This chain connects TRBV7-2 to TRBJ2-1; weak D call: TRBD1 (5 bases). Germline V gene data show CDR1 as SGHTA and CDR2 as FQGNSA. This CDR3 has 13 amino acids. Trimming left V 3 bases short and J 9 bases short, with 12 bases between.

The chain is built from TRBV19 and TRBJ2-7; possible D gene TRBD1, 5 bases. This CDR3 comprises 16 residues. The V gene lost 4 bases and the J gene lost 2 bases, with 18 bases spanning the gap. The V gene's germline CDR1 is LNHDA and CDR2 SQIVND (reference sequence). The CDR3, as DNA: TGTGCCAGTAGTACTAAAGCAGGGTTCGTGACCTACGAGCAGTACTTC. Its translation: CASSTKAGFVTYEQYF.

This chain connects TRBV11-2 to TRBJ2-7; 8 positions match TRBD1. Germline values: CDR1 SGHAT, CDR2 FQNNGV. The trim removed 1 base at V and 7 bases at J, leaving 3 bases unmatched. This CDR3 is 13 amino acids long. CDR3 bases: TGTGCCAGCAGCTTAGGACAGGGGCGAGAGCAGTACTTC. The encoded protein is CASSLGQGREQYF.

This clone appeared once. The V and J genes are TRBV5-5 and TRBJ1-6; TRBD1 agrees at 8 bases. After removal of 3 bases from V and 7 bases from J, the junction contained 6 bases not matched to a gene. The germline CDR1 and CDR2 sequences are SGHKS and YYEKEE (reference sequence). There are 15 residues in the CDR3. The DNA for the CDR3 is TGTGCCAGCAGCTCGGGACAGGTTATGAATTCACCCCTCCACTTT. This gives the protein CASSSGQVMNSPLHF.

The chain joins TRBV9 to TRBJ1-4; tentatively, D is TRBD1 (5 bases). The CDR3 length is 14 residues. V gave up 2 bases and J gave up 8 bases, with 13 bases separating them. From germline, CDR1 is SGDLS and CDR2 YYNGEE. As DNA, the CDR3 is TGTGCCAGCAGCGTGAGGGACGGGGGAGAAAAACTGTTTTTT. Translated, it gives CASSVRDGGEKLFF.

The CDR3 sequence: CASSELDSSGNTIYF. The CDR3 nucleotides read TGTGCCAGCAGTGAGCTGGACAGCTCTGGAAACACCATATATTTT. The chain carries TRBV28 and TRBJ1-3, with a tentative D call TRBD1 (6 bases). With 5 bases removed from V and 0 bases from J, the gap between germline ends came to 11 bases. Germline CDR1 is MDHEN and CDR2 is SYDVKM. This CDR3 is built from 15 residues.

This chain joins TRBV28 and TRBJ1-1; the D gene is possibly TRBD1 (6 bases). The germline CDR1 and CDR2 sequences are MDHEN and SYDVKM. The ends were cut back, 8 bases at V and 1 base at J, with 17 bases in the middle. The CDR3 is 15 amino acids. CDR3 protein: CASAGQYYTNTEAFF. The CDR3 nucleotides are TGTGCCAGCGCAGGACAGTACTATACGAACACTGAAGCTTTCTTT.

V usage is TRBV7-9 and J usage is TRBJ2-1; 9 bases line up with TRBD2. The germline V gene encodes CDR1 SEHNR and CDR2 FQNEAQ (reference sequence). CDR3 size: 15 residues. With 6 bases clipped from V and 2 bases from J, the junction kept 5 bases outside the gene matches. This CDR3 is CASRTAGGAYNEQFF. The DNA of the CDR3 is TGTGCCAGCAGGACTGCGGGGGGGGCCTACAATGAGCAGTTCTTC.

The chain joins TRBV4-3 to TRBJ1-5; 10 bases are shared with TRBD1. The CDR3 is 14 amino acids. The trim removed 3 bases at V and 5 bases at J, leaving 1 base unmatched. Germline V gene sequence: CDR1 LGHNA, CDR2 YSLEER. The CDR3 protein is CASSQGTGDQPQHF. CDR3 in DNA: TGCGCCAGCAGCCAGGGGACAGGGGATCAGCCCCAGCATTTT.

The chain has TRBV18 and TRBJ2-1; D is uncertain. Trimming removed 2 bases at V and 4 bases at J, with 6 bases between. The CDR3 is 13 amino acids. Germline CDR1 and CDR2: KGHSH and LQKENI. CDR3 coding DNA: TGTGCCAGCTCACCAGTCAGTTACAATGAGCAGTTCTTC. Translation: CASSPVSYNEQFF.

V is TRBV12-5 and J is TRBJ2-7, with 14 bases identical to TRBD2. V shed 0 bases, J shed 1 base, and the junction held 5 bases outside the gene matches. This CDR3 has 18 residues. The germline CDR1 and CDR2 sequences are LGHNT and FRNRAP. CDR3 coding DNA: TGTGCTAGTGGTTTGGTACGAGGACTAGCGGGGGGTTCCTACGAGCAGTACTTC. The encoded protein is CASGLVRGLAGGSYEQYF.

In nucleotides, the CDR3 is TGTGCCAGCACCCGAGAGCTAACTATGGCAGATACGCAGTATTTT. It specifies CASTRELTMADTQYF. The chain is built from TRBV2 and TRBJ2-3, with D unresolved. Germline V lookup: CDR1 SNHLY, CDR2 FYNNEI. V was pared by 7 bases and J by 4 bases, with 18 bases between. The CDR3 loop spans 15 amino acids.

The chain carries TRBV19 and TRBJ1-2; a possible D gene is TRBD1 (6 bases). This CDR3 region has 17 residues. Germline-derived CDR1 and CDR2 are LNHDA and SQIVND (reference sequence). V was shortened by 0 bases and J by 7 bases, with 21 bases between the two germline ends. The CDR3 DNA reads TGTGCCAGTAGTATAGATTTCACCAGGGGCATCCTCTCTGGCTACACCTTC. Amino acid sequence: CASSIDFTRGILSGYTF.

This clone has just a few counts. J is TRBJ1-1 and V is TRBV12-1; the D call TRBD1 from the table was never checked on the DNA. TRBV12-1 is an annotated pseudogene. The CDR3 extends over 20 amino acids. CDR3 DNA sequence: TGTGCCAGCAGCTACACCATTCTTACCCCCTCAGGGTTCCCGAACACTGAAGCTTTCTTT. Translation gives CASSYTILTPSGFPNTEAFF.

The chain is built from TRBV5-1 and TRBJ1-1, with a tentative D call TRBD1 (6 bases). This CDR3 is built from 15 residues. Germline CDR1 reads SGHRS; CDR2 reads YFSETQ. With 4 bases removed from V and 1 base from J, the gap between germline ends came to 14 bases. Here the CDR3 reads CASSPGGAGNTEAFF. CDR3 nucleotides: TGCGCCAGCAGCCCCGGGGGGGCAGGGAACACTGAAGCTTTCTTT.

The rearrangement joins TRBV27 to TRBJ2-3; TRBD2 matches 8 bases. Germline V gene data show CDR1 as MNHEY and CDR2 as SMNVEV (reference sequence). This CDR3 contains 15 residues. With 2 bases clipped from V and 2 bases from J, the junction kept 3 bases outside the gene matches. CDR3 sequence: CASSLRGGSTDTQYF. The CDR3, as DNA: TGTGCCAGCAGTTTACGGGGGGGTTCCACAGATACGCAGTATTTT.

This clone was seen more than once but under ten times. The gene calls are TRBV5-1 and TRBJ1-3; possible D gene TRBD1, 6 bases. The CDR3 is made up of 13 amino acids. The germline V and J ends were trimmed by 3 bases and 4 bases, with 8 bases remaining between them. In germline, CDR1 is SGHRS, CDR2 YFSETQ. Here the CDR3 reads CASSSTGGNTIYF. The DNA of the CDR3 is TGCGCCAGCAGCTCGACAGGAGGAAACACCATATATTTT.

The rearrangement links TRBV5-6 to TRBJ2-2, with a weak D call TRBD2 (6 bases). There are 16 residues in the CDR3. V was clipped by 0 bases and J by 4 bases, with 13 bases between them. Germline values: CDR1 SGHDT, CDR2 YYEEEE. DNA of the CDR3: TGTGCCAGCAGCTTGGCGACGGGGGTCACCACCGGGGAGCTGTTTTTT. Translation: CASSLATGVTTGELFF.

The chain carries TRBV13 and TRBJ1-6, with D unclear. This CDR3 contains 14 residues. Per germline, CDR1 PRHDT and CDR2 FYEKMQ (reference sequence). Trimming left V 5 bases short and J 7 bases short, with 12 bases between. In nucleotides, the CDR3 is TGTGCCAGCAGCACCAGGACGGGGAATTCACCCCTCCACTTT. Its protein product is CASSTRTGNSPLHF.